Sequencing of this TCR beta chain was carried out in a study of T cell changes during pregnancy in multiple sclerosis. Trimming cost V 3 bases and J 9 bases, with 18 bases left between them. Germline V gene data show CDR1 as LNHDA and CDR2 as SQIVND (reference sequence). The CDR3 has 15 residues. Sequencing used immunoSEQ multiplex PCR; TCRdb keeps in-frame clones, though not all of them. The data show about 44,000 clones, with approximately 92% seen just once and roughly 0.7% held by the top ten. Only a few counts were recorded for this clone. The chain has TRBV19 and TRBJ1-5; weak D call: TRBD1 (6 bases). The sequence was collected from a female donor with multiple sclerosis, enrolled in a pregnancy study. The sequenced sample was CD4+ T cells from peripheral blood mononuclear cells, obtained before pregnancy. The CDR3 DNA is TGTGCCAGTAGTATTACCTTAGGGGGGGTAGGGCCCCAGCATTTT. This sequence encodes CASSITLGGVGPQHF.